A selection of T cell receptor beta chains follows, all from one sample in a study of CD8+ T cells in alopecia areata. TCRdb's copy holds only in-frame clones and misses some; the assay was immunoSEQ multiplex PCR. The repertoire consists of roughly 200,000 clones, with roughly 63% occurring once and the leading ten covering about 1.5%. The specimen comprised CD4+ T cells sorted from blood, sampled at week 0. Receptors were obtained from a human donor with alopecia areata. Both conserved end residues are part of each CDR3. The D gene is left open where the match is weak. Clone size is not always given. Where it is, it says once, few, many or a class for expanded clones.

d_gene: TRBD1; abundance: NA; v_gene: TRBV9; j_gene: TRBJ2-7; CDR3nt: TGTGCCAGCAGCGAACAGGACAGGGAGATGCAGTACTTC; CDR3aa: CASSEQDREMQYF
d_gene: NA; abundance: NA; v_gene: TRBV30; j_gene: TRBJ2-7; CDR3nt: TGTGCCTGGAGTGCGGGACGGCTGCAGTACTTC; CDR3aa: CAWSAGRLQYF
d_gene: NA; abundance: NA; v_gene: TRBV30; j_gene: TRBJ2-3; CDR3nt: TGTGCCTGGAGTAAGTCGGTGACTTCTCCGTATTTT; CDR3aa: CAWSKSVTSPYF
d_gene: NA; abundance: NA; v_gene: TRBV29-1; j_gene: TRBJ1-1; CDR3nt: TGCAGCGTTGGCGGCGCGGTTTACACTGAAGCTTTCTTT; CDR3aa: CSVGGAVYTEAFF
d_gene: TRBD1; abundance: once; v_gene: TRBV27; j_gene: TRBJ2-1; CDR3nt: TGTGCCAGCAGTTCCTGGACAGGGTTTGACAATGAGCAGTTCTTC; CDR3aa: CASSSWTGFDNEQFF
d_gene: TRBD1; abundance: few; v_gene: TRBV9; j_gene: TRBJ2-5; CDR3nt: TGTGCCAGCAGCGTCCGACAGGGGTTCAATCAAGAGACCCAGTACTTC; CDR3aa: CASSVRQGFNQETQYF
d_gene: NA; abundance: NA; v_gene: TRBV29-1; j_gene: TRBJ2-1; CDR3nt: TGCAGCGTTGCCCAACGGGGGCACAATGAGCAGTTCTTC; CDR3aa: CSVAQRGHNEQFF
d_gene: NA; abundance: NA; v_gene: TRBV30; j_gene: TRBJ1-2; CDR3nt: TGTGCCTGGAGTCGGGCCGTCGGCTACACCTTC; CDR3aa: CAWSRAVGYTF
d_gene: TRBD1; abundance: NA; v_gene: TRBV7-9; j_gene: TRBJ1-6; CDR3nt: TGTGCCAGCAGCGGAGAGGGAAACAGGGGGGATTCACCCCTCCACTTT; CDR3aa: CASSGEGNRGDSPLHF
d_gene: NA; abundance: NA; v_gene: TRBV30; j_gene: TRBJ2-7; CDR3nt: TGTGCCTGGAGAGCAGGGGTTAACGAGCAGTACTTC; CDR3aa: CAWRAGVNEQYF
d_gene: NA; abundance: NA; v_gene: TRBV6-5; j_gene: TRBJ1-5; CDR3nt: TGTGCCAGCAGCCCGACAGGACCTAATCAGCCCCAGCATTTT; CDR3aa: CASSPTGPNQPQHF
d_gene: NA; abundance: NA; v_gene: TRBV29-1; j_gene: TRBJ1-2; CDR3nt: TGCAGCGTTGTGGCGGGAGGCTACACCTTC; CDR3aa: CSVVAGGYTF
d_gene: NA; abundance: NA; v_gene: TRBV14; j_gene: TRBJ2-1; CDR3nt: TGTGCCAGCAGCCAAGAATTTTCGAGCTCCTACAATGAGCAGTTCTTC; CDR3aa: CASSQEFSSSYNEQFF
d_gene: NA; abundance: NA; v_gene: TRBV7-8; j_gene: TRBJ2-5; CDR3nt: TGTGCCAGCAGCTTGGAGGGACGACAGGAAGAGACCCAGTACTTC; CDR3aa: CASSLEGRQEETQYF
d_gene: NA; abundance: NA; v_gene: TRBV30; j_gene: TRBJ2-5; CDR3nt: TGTGCCTGGAGTCCCCAGGAGGAGACCCAGTACTTC; CDR3aa: CAWSPQEETQYF
d_gene: NA; abundance: NA; v_gene: TRBV29-1; j_gene: TRBJ1-2; CDR3nt: TGCAGCGTAGATACCGGGAAAAACTATGGCTACACCTTC; CDR3aa: CSVDTGKNYGYTF
d_gene: TRBD2; abundance: NA; v_gene: TRBV14; j_gene: TRBJ2-1; CDR3nt: TGTGCCAGCAGCCGACTAACTAGCGGGCGCTCCTACAATGAGCAGTTCTTC; CDR3aa: CASSRLTSGRSYNEQFF
d_gene: TRBD1; abundance: many; v_gene: TRBV7-2; j_gene: TRBJ2-4; CDR3nt: TGTGCCAGCAGCGACAGGGTAGCCAAAAACATTCAGTACTTC; CDR3aa: CASSDRVAKNIQYF
d_gene: NA; abundance: NA; v_gene: TRBV15; j_gene: TRBJ2-3; CDR3nt: TGTGCCACCAGCAAAACCCTGGAAAGCACAGATACGCAGTATTTT; CDR3aa: CATSKTLESTDTQYF
d_gene: NA; abundance: NA; v_gene: TRBV25-1; j_gene: TRBJ2-1; CDR3nt: TGTGCCAGCAGTGAAGGGGCTGAGGAGTACAATGAGCAGTTCTTC; CDR3aa: CASSEGAEEYNEQFF
d_gene: NA; abundance: once; v_gene: TRBV2; j_gene: TRBJ1-4; CDR3nt: TGTGCCAAAAAACAAGGGACGAACGAAAAACTGTTTTTT; CDR3aa: CAKKQGTNEKLFF
d_gene: NA; abundance: NA; v_gene: TRBV15; j_gene: TRBJ2-7; CDR3nt: TGTGCCACCAGCAGAGGGTACGAGCAGTACTTC; CDR3aa: CATSRGYEQYF
d_gene: TRBD2; abundance: few; v_gene: TRBV5-1; j_gene: TRBJ2-3; CDR3nt: TGCGCCAGCAGCTCCCCAGCGGGGGGCGGAGTAGATACGCAGTATTTT; CDR3aa: CASSSPAGGGVDTQYF